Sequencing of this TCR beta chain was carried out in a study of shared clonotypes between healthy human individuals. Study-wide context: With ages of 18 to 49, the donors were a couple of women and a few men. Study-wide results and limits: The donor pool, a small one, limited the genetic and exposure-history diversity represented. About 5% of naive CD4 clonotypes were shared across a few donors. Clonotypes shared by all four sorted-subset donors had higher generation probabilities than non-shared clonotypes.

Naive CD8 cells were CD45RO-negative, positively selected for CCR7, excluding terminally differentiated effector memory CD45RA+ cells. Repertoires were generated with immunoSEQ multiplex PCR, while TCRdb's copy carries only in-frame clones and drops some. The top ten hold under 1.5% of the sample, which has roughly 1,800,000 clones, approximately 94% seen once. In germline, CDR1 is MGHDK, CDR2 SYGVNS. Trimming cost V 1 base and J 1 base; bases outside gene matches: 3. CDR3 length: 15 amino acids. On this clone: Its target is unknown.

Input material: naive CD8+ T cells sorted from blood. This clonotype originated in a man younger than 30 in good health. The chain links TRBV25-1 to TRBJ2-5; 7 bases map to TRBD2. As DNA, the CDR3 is TGTGCCAGCAGTGAATCGGGGGGTTTCCAAGAGACCCAGTACTTC. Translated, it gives CASSESGGFQETQYF.